What follows describes a single TCR beta chain. These data come from a study of blood T cell repertoires in COVID-19. Study as a whole: Acute and convalescent COVID-19 specimens originated in the United States, Italy and Spain. PBMCs, B-cell-depleted T cells, or T cells were the source of the cDNA or gDNA that made up the material.

Authors' analysis steps: Reference gene primer amplification yielded estimated nucleated cell counts. Libraries were prepared by immunoSEQ multiplex PCR; TCRdb keeps only in-frame clonotypes and omits some of them. That table is the source of V, J and clone size, and D and trimming were worked out from the DNA. The profile shows some 86,000 clones, around 90% of them singletons. CDR3 length equals 15 residues. Germline V gene lookup returns CDR1 KGHSH and CDR2 LQKENI. V was shortened by 5 bases and J by 6 bases, with 16 bases between the two germline ends. The chain recombines TRBV18 with TRBJ2-2, with a possible D match to TRBD2 (6 bases). This receptor was identified in a human donor with active COVID-19. The donor label of this sample is uncertain. The sequencing sample was made of peripheral blood. The DNA for the CDR3 is TGTGCCAGCTCAGCCGGGACTCCCCCCGCCGGGGAGCTGTTTTTT. The encoded protein is CASSAGTPPAGELFF.